The 9 T cell receptor beta chains in this list originate from one sample, sequenced in a study of blood T cell repertoires in COVID-19. Libraries were prepared by immunoSEQ multiplex PCR; TCRdb keeps only in-frame clonotypes and omits some of them. The sample lists about 220,000 clones, roughly four fifths occurring once. Sequencing input: PBMCs or T cells enriched from blood (not recorded which). These TCRs come from a woman aged 55-70 years who had recovered from COVID-19.

The V call is TRBV5-6, the J call TRBJ1-1; D remains unclear. The CDR3 sequence is 16 residues long. Germline CDR1 and CDR2: SGHDT and YYEEEE. V lost 2 bases and J lost 4, with 18 bases in between. CDR3 DNA sequence: TGTGCCAGCAGCTTTTTGGGAGTGAGTGCGGCCACTGAAGCTTTCTTT. Translating gives CASSFLGVSAATEAFF.

The CDR3 bases are TGTGCCAGCAGTGCAGGGCCAACAAACAGGGCTAATTCACCCCTCCACTTT. It specifies CASSAGPTNRANSPLHF. V usage is TRBV25-1 and J usage is TRBJ1-6, with D possibly matching TRBD1 (6 bases). The germline V gene has CDR1 MGHDK and CDR2 SYGVNS. Trimming cost V 4 bases and J 6 bases, with 19 bases left between them. The CDR3 is 17 residues long.

The chain carries TRBV5-6 and TRBJ2-1; no firm D call. V was shortened by 2 bases and J by 8 bases, with 8 bases between the two germline ends. Germline-derived CDR1 and CDR2 are SGHDT and YYEEEE. The CDR3 loop spans 12 amino acids. The CDR3 loop is CASSLISDEQFF. The DNA for the CDR3 is TGTGCCAGCAGCTTAATATCGGATGAGCAGTTCTTC.

The CDR3: CASSEQEGVGGELFF. DNA of the CDR3: TGTGCCAGCAGTGAACAGGAAGGGGTCGGCGGGGAGCTGTTTTTT. The chain links TRBV2 to TRBJ2-2, with D tentatively TRBD1 (5 bases). Germline lookup yields CDR1 SNHLY and CDR2 FYNNEI. The CDR3 has 15 residues. Trimming shortened V by 2 bases and J by 7 bases, and 14 bases separated the two germline ends.

There are a few counts of this clone. The rearrangement joins TRBV3-1 (or the pseudogene TRBV3-2) to TRBJ1-1; 10 bases align to TRBD1. This CDR3 comprises 14 residues. The V gene end was trimmed by 4 bases and the J gene end by 1 base; junction bases not matched to a gene: 0. The germline gives CDR1 LGHDT, CDR2 YNNKEL (reference sequence). The CDR3 DNA reads TGTGCCAGCAGCCGGGACAGGGGGAACACTGAAGCTTTCTTT. Encoded protein: CASSRDRGNTEAFF.

The V gene is TRBV9, the J gene TRBJ1-1, with D maybe TRBD1 (5 bases). The length of the CDR3 is 12 residues. The V gene's germline CDR1 is SGDLS and CDR2 YYNGEE. Between the trimmed V and J ends, which lost 3 bases and 6 bases, there was a span of 9 bases. This CDR3 is CASSASRAEAFF. CDR3 coding DNA: TGTGCCAGCAGCGCATCCAGGGCTGAAGCTTTCTTT.

V gene TRBV6-5 combines with J gene TRBJ1-1, with 11 bases matching TRBD1. The germline V gene encodes CDR1 MNHEY and CDR2 SVGAGI. The CDR3 spans 15 residues. Trimming cost V 5 bases and J 0 bases; bases outside gene matches: 2. CDR3 residues: CASSTDRGLNTEAFF. CDR3 bases: TGTGCCAGCAGTACGGACAGGGGGCTGAACACTGAAGCTTTCTTT.

This clone showed up just a few times. This rearrangement joins TRBV19 to TRBJ1-2; D is uncertain. Looked up from germline, CDR1 is LNHDA and CDR2 is SQIVND (reference sequence). CDR3 length: 15 residues. V was clipped by 6 bases and J by 0 bases, with 14 bases between them. The CDR3 sequence: CASSLESAANYGYTF. The CDR3 nucleotides are TGTGCCAGTAGCCTCGAATCGGCGGCTAACTATGGCTACACCTTC. The full variable domain, its missing parts supplied by reference TRBV19 and TRBJ1-2, is DGGITQSPKYLFRKEGQNVTLSCEQNLNHDAMYWYRQDPGQGLRLIYYSQIVNDFQKGDIAEGYSVSREKKESFPLTVTSAQKNPTAFYLCASSLESAANYGYTFGSGTRLTVV.

This chain links TRBV30 with TRBJ1-2, with D maybe TRBD1 (6 bases). Germline CDR1 reads GTSNPN; CDR2 reads SVGIG (reference sequence). The CDR3 contains 13 residues. The V gene lost 0 bases and the J gene lost 8 bases, with 13 bases spanning the gap. CDR3 DNA sequence: TGTGCCTGGAGTGTACCCAGGGGCGGGGGCTACACCTTC. Translated: CAWSVPRGGGYTF.